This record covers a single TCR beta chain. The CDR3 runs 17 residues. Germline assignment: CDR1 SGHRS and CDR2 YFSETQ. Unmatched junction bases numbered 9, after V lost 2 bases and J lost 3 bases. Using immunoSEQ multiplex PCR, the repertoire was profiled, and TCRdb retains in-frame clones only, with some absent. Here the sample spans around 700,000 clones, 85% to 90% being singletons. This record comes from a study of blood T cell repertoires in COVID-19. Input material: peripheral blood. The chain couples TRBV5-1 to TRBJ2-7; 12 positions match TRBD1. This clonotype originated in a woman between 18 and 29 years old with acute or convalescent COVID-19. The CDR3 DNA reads TGCGCCAGCAGCTTACCGGGACAGGGGGCGATGAGCTACGAGCAGTACTTC. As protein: CASSLPGQGAMSYEQYF. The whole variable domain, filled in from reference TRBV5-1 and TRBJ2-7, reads KAGVTQTPRYLIKTRGQQVTLSCSPISGHRSVSWYQQTPGQGLQFLFEYFSETQRNKGNFPGRFSGRQFSNSRSEMNVSTLELGDSALYLCASSLPGQGAMSYEQYFGPGTRLTVT.